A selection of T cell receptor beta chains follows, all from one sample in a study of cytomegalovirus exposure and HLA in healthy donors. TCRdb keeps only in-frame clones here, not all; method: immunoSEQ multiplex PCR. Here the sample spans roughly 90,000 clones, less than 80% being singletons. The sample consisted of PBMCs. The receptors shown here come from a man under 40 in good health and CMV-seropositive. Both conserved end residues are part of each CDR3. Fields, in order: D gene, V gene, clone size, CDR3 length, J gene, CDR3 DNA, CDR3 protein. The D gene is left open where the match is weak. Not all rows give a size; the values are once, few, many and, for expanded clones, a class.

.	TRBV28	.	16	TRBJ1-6	TGTGCCAGCAGTCGCGCGGGGACTAATGGTAATTCACCCCTCCACTTT	CASSRAGTNGNSPLHF
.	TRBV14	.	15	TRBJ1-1	TGTGCCAGCAGCCCCCGGACAGCGTTGAACACTGAAGCTTTCTTT	CASSPRTALNTEAFF
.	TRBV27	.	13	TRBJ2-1	TGTGCCAGCAGCCCTTCCCGTTACAATGAGCAGTTCTTC	CASSPSRYNEQFF
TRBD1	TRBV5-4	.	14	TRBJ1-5	TGTGCCAGCAGCGCAGGGGGCGCAGAACAGCCCCAGCATTTT	CASSAGGAEQPQHF
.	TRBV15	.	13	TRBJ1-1	TGTGCCACCAGCAGACAGTTGATGCATGAAGCTTTCTTT	CATSRQLMHEAFF
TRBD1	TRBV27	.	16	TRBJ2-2	TGTGCCAGCAGTACCCGGACAGGGGCGACCACCGGGGAGCTGTTTTTT	CASSTRTGATTGELFF
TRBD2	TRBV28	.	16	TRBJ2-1	TGTGCCAGCAGTTTTCTAGCGGGTGGGACCTACAATGAGCAGTTCTTC	CASSFLAGGTYNEQFF
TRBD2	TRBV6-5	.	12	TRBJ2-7	TGTGCCAGCACGGGGGGGGGCTACGAGCAGTACTTC	CASTGGGYEQYF
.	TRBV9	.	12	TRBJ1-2	TGTGCCAGCAGTCGCGAGCGGCGGGGCTACACCTTC	CASSRERRGYTF
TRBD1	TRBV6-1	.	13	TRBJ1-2	TGTGCCAGCAGTCTCCCAGGGGGTTATGGCTACACCTTC	CASSLPGGYGYTF
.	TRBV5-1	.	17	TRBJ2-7	TGCGCCAGCAGCTTGGACGCGACAGGGAGGAGCTCCTACGAGCAGTACTTC	CASSLDATGRSSYEQYF
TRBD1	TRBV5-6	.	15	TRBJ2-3	TGTGCCAGCAGCTTGGTGACAGGGGGCATGGATACGCAGTATTTT	CASSLVTGGMDTQYF
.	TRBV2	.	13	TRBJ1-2	TGTGCCAGCATTGGGTTAGGGACTCATGGCTACACCTTC	CASIGLGTHGYTF
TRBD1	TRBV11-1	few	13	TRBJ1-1	TGTGCCAGCAGCCGGGACAGAAACACTGAAGCTTTCTTT	CASSRDRNTEAFF
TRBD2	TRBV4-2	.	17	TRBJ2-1	TGTGCCAGCAGCCATAGAGGGGGGACTAGCGGGGGTAGTGAGCAGTTCTTC	CASSHRGGTSGGSEQFF
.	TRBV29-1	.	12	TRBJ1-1	TGCAGCGGCAGCCAGGGATTTACTGAAGCTTTCTTT	CSGSQGFTEAFF
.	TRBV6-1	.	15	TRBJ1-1	TGTGCCAGCAGTGGCCCAGGGGACCCAAACACTGAAGCTTTCTTT	CASSGPGDPNTEAFF
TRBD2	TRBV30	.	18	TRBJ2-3	TGTGCCTGGAGCAGTCGCCCCCCGACTAGCGGTTATGGGTATACGCAGTATTTT	CAWSSRPPTSGYGYTQYF
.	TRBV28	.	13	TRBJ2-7	TGTGCCAGCAGGACGGGAGTCTCCTACGAGCAGTACTTC	CASRTGVSYEQYF
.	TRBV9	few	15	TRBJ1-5	TGTGCCAGCAGCGTAGATGACTATAGCAATCAGCCCCAGCATTTT	CASSVDDYSNQPQHF
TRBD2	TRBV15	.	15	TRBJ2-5	TGTGCCACCAGCAGTCGTGGGACTAGCGGAGAGACCCAGTACTTC	CATSSRGTSGETQYF
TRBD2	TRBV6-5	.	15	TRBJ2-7	TGTGCCAGCAGTTACTCAGCGGGGAGGCTGTACGAGCAGTACTTC	CASSYSAGRLYEQYF
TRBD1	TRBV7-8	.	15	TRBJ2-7	TGTGCCAGCAGCCCCCAAAGGGACAGGGGCTACGAGCAGTACTTC	CASSPQRDRGYEQYF
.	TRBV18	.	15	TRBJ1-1	TGTGCCAGCTCACCTCTAGGGGCGACGAACACTGAAGCTTTCTTT	CASSPLGATNTEAFF
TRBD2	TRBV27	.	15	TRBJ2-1	TGTGCCAGCAGTTACGGGACTAGCGGGAGGAATGAGCAGTTCTTC	CASSYGTSGRNEQFF
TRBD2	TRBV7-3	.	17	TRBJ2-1	TGTGCCAGCAGCCTTGGACTAGCGGGAGGGATAGGCAATGAGCAGTTCTTC	CASSLGLAGGIGNEQFF
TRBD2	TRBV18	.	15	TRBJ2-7	TGTGCCAGCTCACCGGGGGGGGACGTCTCCTACGAGCAGTACTTC	CASSPGGDVSYEQYF
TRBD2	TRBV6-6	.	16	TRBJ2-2	TGTGCCAGCAGGGGACTAGCCGCTACCGACACCGGGGAGCTGTTTTTT	CASRGLAATDTGELFF
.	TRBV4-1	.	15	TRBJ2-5	TGCGCCAGCAGCCCCCGGCGGGATAGGCAAGAGACCCAGTACTTC	CASSPRRDRQETQYF
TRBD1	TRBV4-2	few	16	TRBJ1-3	TGTGCCAGCAGCCGACCGGGACAGCTGACGGGAAACACCATATATTTT	CASSRPGQLTGNTIYF
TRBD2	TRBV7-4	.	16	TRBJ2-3	TGTGCCAGCAGCTCCCTCGGAGCGGGGAGCACAGATACGCAGTATTTT	CASSSLGAGSTDTQYF
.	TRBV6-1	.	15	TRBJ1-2	TGTGCCAGCAGCGAGGCAGGGTCCCCTAGATATGGCTACCCCTTC	CASSEAGSPRYGYPF
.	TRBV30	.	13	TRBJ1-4	TGTGCCTGGACCGGGGTATTAGGGGAAAAACTGTTTTTT	CAWTGVLGEKLFF
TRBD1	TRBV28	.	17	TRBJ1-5	TGTGCCAGCAGTCCCGGGACAGGGGAAGAGTTTGGTCAGCCCCAGCATTTT	CASSPGTGEEFGQPQHF
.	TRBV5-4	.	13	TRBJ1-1	TGTGCCAGCAGCTTGGCGGGGAAGGTTGACGCTTTCTTT	CASSLAGKVDAFF
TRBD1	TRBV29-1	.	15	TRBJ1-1	TGCAGCGTTGAAAAGGGGGCAACCCTTAACACTGAAGCTTTCTTT	CSVEKGATLNTEAFF
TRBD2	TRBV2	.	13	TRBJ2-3	TGTGCCAGTCAGCGGGAGTTGGCAGATACGCAGTATTTT	CASQRELADTQYF
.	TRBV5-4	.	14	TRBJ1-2	TGTGCCAGCAGCTTGGATTCAGGGCCCTATGGCTACACCTTC	CASSLDSGPYGYTF